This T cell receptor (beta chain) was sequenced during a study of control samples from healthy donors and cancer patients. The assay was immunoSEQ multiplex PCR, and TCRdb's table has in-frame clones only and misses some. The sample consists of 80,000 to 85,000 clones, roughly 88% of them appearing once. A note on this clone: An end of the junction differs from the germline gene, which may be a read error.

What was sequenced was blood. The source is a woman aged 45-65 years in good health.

CDR3 protein: CVSRTSPVRNTIYF. CDR3 DNA sequence: TGTGTCAGCAGAACCTCGCCCGTCCGAAACACCATATATTTT. The chain couples TRBV6-5 to TRBJ1-3; no firm D call. The CDR3 extends over 14 amino acids. Germline V lookup: CDR1 MNHEY, CDR2 SVGAGI.